Listed below are T cell receptor beta chains from one sample, sequenced in a study of shared clonotypes between healthy human individuals. Sequenced by immunoSEQ multiplex PCR; TCRdb stores in-frame clones only, minus some. The data hold over a million clones, with about 70% observed a single time. The source material was memory CD4+ T cells sorted from blood. These receptors were taken from a man younger than 35 in good health. Each CDR3 is given with its conserved first and last residue. D genes are given only for firm matches. Clone sizes are given selectively: once, few, many, or a class where the clone is expanded.

TRBV2	once	NA	TRBJ1-6	CATILTENSPLHF	TGTGCCACGATTTTGACAGAGAATTCACCCCTCCACTTT
TRBV7-2	NA	TRBD2	TRBJ2-5	CASSPGRARAQETQYF	TGTGCCAGCAGCCCGGGGAGGGCCAGGGCCCAAGAGACCCAGTACTTC
TRBV2	NA	TRBD1	TRBJ1-1	CASNFRTGVTEAFF	TGTGCCAGCAATTTTCGGACAGGGGTCACTGAAGCTTTCTTT
TRBV9	NA	TRBD1	TRBJ1-5	CASSPTGQYNQPQHF	TGTGCCAGCAGCCCCACGGGACAGTACAATCAGCCCCAGCATTTT
TRBV6-5	NA	TRBD1	TRBJ1-2	CASSTGGGYTF	TGTGCCAGCAGTACAGGGGGCGGCTACACCTTC
TRBV9	NA	NA	TRBJ2-2	CASSGWPTTNTGELFF	TGTGCCAGCAGCGGTTGGCCTACAACGAACACCGGGGAGCTGTTTTTT
TRBV19	NA	NA	TRBJ2-5	CASTPGRDSKETQYF	TGTGCCAGTACCCCTGGACGGGACTCCAAAGAGACCCAGTACTTC
TRBV19	NA	NA	TRBJ1-6	CASSSRGTSRNSPLHF	TGTGCCAGTAGTTCCAGAGGGACATCGCGGAATTCACCCCTCCACTTT
TRBV18	NA	NA	TRBJ2-1	CASSPPNLIEQFF	TGTGCCAGCTCACCACCGAATTTGATTGAGCAGTTCTTC
TRBV6-1	once	NA	TRBJ1-1	CASREGGGHPEAFF	TGTGCCAGCAGGGAAGGAGGGGGGCATCCTGAAGCTTTCTTT
TRBV5-4	NA	NA	TRBJ2-7	CASSLGDPPYEQYF	TGTGCCAGCAGCTTGGGTGATCCCCCCTACGAGCAGTACTTC
TRBV5-1	NA	NA	TRBJ2-3	CASSSNKRDTQYF	TGCGCCAGCAGCTCAAATAAGAGGGATACGCAGTATTTT
TRBV5-1	NA	NA	TRBJ1-1	CASSLEGRTEAFF	TGCGCCAGCAGCTTGGAGGGGAGGACTGAAGCTTTCTTT
TRBV2	once	NA	TRBJ2-7	CASRAAYEQYF	TGTGCCAGCAGAGCCGCCTACGAGCAGTACTTC
TRBV9	few	NA	TRBJ1-3	CASSVGGGNTIYF	TGTGCCAGCAGCGTAGGAGGTGGAAACACCATATATTTT
TRBV2	few	NA	TRBJ2-7	CASSDRLGYEQYF	TGTGCCAGCAGTGACAGGCTTGGCTACGAGCAGTACTTC
TRBV10-3	NA	NA	TRBJ2-6	CAISVDESFLTF	TGTGCCATCAGTGTTGATGAGAGCTTCCTGACTTTC
TRBV7-2	NA	TRBD2	TRBJ2-7	CASSSTSGLYEQYF	TGTGCCAGCAGCTCGACTAGCGGCCTATACGAGCAGTACTTC
TRBV2	many	TRBD1	TRBJ1-1	CASTGQGNTEAFF	TGTGCCAGCACGGGACAGGGGAACACTGAAGCTTTCTTT
TRBV2	NA	TRBD1	TRBJ2-7	CASTGTGVYEQYF	TGTGCCAGCACCGGGACAGGGGTTTACGAGCAGTACTTC
TRBV30	NA	NA	TRBJ2-2	CAWSVPPTGELFF	TGTGCCTGGAGTGTACCCCCCACCGGGGAGCTGTTTTTT
TRBV2	NA	NA	TRBJ2-3	CASSTGAGVSTDTQYF	TGTGCCAGCAGCACGGGGGCAGGGGTTAGCACAGATACGCAGTATTTT
TRBV5-5	NA	NA	TRBJ1-2	CASSSLLGGYTF	TGTGCCAGCAGCTCCCTCTTGGGTGGCTACACCTTC
TRBV30	few	NA	TRBJ2-1	CAWSTGGEQFF	TGTGCCTGGAGTACTGGGGGTGAGCAGTTCTTC
TRBV7-8	NA	TRBD1	TRBJ1-3	CASSGTKGTVSGNTIYF	TGTGCCAGCAGCGGCACTAAAGGGACAGTCTCTGGAAACACCATATATTTT
TRBV2	NA	NA	TRBJ1-2	CASKPQATNYGYTF	TGTGCCAGCAAGCCACAGGCGACTAACTATGGCTACACCTTC
TRBV10-3	NA	TRBD2	TRBJ2-3	CASGGGSTDTQYF	TGTGCCAGCGGCGGGGGGAGTACAGATACGCAGTATTTT
TRBV2	once	NA	TRBJ2-1	CASSEALMREQFF	TGTGCCAGCAGTGAAGCCCTAATGCGGGAGCAGTTCTTC
TRBV4-2	few	TRBD1	TRBJ1-4	CASSQGSPGTANEKLFF	TGTGCCAGCAGCCAAGGAAGCCCCGGGACAGCTAATGAAAAACTGTTTTTT
TRBV28	few	TRBD2	TRBJ2-1	CASRQLAGENEQFF	TGTGCCAGCAGACAACTAGCGGGAGAGAATGAGCAGTTCTTC
TRBV5-1	once	TRBD1	TRBJ2-2	CASSLALVAGGLGGELFF	TGCGCCAGCAGCTTGGCCCTCGTGGCAGGGGGCCTAGGCGGGGAGCTGTTTTTT
TRBV5-1	NA	NA	TRBJ1-1	CASSLEGSATEAFF	TGCGCCAGCAGCTTGGAGGGGTCCGCAACTGAAGCTTTCTTT
TRBV6-6	NA	TRBD1	TRBJ1-4	CASSFGTVREKLFF	TGTGCCAGCAGTTTTGGGACAGTTCGAGAAAAACTGTTTTTT
TRBV10-3	NA	TRBD1	TRBJ1-2	CAIRAQQGAGYGYTF	TGTGCCATCAGGGCTCAACAGGGGGCCGGGTATGGCTACACCTTC
TRBV7-3	NA	TRBD2	TRBJ2-1	CASSLDRGGYNEQFF	TGTGCCAGCAGCTTAGACCGGGGGGGCTACAATGAGCAGTTCTTC